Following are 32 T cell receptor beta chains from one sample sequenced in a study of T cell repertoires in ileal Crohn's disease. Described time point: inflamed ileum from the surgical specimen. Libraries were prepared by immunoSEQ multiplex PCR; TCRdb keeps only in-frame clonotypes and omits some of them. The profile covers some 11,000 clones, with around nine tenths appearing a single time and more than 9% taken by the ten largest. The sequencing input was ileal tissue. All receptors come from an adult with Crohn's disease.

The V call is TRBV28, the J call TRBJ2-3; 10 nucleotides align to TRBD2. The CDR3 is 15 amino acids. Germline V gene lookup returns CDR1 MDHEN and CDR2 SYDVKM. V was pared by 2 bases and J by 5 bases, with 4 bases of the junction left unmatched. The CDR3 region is CASSLEIAGGDTQYF. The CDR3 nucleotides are TGTGCCAGCAGTTTAGAGATAGCGGGGGGAGATACGCAGTATTTT.

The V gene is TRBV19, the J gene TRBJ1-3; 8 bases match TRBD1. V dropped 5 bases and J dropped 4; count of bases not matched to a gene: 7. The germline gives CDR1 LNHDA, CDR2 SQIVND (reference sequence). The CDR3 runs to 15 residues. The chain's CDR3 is CASSSRQGLGNTIYF. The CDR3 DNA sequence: TGTGCCAGTAGTTCCAGACAGGGGCTCGGAAACACCATATATTTT.

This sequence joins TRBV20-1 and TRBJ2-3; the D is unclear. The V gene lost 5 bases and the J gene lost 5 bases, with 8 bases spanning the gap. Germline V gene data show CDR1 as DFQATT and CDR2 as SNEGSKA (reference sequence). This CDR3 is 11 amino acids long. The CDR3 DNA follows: TGCAGTGCTGAGGTCGGAGATACGCAGTATTTT. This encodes CSAEVGDTQYF.

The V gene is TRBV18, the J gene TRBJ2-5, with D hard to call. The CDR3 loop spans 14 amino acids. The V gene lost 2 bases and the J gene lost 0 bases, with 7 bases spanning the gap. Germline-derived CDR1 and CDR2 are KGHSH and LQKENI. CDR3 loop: CASSPSLYQETQYF. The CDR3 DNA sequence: TGTGCCAGCTCACCAAGCTTGTACCAAGAGACCCAGTACTTC.

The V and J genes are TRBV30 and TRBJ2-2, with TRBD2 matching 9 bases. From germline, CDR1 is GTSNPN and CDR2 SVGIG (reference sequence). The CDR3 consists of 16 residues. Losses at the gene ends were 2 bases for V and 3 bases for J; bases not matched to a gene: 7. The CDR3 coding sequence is TGTGCCTGGAGTCCTGGACTAGCGTGGGACACCGGGGAGCTGTTTTTT. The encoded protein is CAWSPGLAWDTGELFF.

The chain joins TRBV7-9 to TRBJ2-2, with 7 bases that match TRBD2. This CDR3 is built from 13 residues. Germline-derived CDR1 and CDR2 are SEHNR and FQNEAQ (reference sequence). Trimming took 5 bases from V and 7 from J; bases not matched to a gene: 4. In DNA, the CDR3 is TGTGCCAGCAGCCCATCTAGCGGCGGGGAGCTGTTTTTT. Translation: CASSPSSGGELFF.

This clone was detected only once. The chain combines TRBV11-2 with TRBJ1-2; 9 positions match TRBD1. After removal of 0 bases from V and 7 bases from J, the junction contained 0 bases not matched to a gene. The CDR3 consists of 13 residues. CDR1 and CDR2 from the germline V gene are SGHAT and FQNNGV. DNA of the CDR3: TGTGCCAGCAGCTTAGAGGACAGGGGTGGCTACACCTTC. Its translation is CASSLEDRGGYTF. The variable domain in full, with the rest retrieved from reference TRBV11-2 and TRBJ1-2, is EAGVAQSPRYKIIEKRQSVAFWCNPISGHATLYWYQQILGQGPKLLIQFQNNGVVDDSQLPKDRFSAERLKGVDSTLKIQPAKLEDSAVYLCASSLEDRGGYTFGSGTRLTVV.

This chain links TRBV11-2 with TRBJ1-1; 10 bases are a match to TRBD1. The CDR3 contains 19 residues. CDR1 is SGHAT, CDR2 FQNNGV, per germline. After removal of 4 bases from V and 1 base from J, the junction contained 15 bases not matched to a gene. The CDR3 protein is CASSSRRSGTGVANTEAFF. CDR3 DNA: TGTGCCAGCAGCTCCCGACGTTCCGGGACAGGGGTGGCGAACACTGAAGCTTTCTTT.

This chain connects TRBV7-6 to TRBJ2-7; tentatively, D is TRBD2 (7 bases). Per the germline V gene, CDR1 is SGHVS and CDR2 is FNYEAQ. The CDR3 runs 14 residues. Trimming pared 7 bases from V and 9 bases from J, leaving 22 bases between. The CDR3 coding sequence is TGTGCCAGCACCAATAGGGGGGGAGGGACGCCGCAGTACTTC. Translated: CASTNRGGGTPQYF.

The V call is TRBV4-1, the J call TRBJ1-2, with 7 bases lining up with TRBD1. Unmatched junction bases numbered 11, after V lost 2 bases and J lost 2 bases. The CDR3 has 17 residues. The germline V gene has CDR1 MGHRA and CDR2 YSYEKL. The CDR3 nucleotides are TGCGCCAGCAGCCAACTACCCCCACAGGGGTTCAACTATGGCTACACCTTC. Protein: CASSQLPPQGFNYGYTF.

In DNA form, the CDR3 reads TGTGCCAGTACCGCGCCCCCCTATGGCTACACCTTC. This gives the protein CASTAPPYGYTF. The V call is TRBV19, the J call TRBJ1-2, with unresolved D. CDR1 is LNHDA, CDR2 SQIVND, per germline (reference sequence). Deletions cut 7 bases from V and 4 bases from J, with 10 bases between. This CDR3 has 12 residues.

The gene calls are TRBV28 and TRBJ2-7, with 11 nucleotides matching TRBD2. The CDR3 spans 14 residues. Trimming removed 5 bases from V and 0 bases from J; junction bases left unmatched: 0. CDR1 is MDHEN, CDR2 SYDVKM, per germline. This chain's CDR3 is CASSLAGGSYEQYV. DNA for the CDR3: TGTGCCAGCAGTCTAGCGGGAGGCTCCTACGAGCAGTACGTC.

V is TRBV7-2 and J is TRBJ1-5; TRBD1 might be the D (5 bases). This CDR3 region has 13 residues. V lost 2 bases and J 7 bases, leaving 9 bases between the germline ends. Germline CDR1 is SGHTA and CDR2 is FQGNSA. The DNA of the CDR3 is TGTGCCAGCAGCTTACGGGGGGGGCAGCCCCAGCATTTT. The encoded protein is CASSLRGGQPQHF.

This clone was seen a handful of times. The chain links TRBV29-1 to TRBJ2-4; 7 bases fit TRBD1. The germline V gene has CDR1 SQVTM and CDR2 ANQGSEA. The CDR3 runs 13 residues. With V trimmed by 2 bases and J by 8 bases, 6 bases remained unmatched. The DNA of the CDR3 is TGCAGCGTTGAAACAGGGGCGGAAGACATTCAGTACTTC. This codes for CSVETGAEDIQYF.

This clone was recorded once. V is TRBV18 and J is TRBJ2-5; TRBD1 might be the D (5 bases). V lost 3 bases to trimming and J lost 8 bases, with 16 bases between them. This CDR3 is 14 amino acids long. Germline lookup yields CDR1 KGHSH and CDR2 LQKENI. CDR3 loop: CASSPPDSPVTQYF. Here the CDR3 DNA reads TGTGCCAGCTCACCCCCAGACAGCCCCGTCACCCAGTACTTC.

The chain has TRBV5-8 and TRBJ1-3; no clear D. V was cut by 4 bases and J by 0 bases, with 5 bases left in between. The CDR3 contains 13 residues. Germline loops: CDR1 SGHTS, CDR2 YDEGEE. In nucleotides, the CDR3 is TGTGCCAGCAGCCATCCCTCTGGAAACACCATATATTTT. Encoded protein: CASSHPSGNTIYF.

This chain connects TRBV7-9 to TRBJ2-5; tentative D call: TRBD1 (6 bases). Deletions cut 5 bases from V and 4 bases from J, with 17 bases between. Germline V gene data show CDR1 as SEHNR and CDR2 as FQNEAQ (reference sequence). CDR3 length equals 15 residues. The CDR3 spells CASSPSQGRLETQYF. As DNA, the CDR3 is TGTGCCAGCAGCCCGTCGCAGGGGCGCCTAGAGACCCAGTACTTC.

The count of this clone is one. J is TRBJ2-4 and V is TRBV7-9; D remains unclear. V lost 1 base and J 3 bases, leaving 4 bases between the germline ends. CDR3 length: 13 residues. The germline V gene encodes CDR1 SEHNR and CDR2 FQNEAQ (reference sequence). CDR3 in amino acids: CASSLGIKNIQYF. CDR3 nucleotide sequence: TGTGCCAGCAGCTTAGGAATCAAAAACATTCAGTACTTC.

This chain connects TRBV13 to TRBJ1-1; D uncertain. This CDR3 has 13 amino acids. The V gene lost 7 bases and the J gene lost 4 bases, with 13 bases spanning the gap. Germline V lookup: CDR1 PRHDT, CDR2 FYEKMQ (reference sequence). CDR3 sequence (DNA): TGTGCCAGCAATAGAGAAGCCCGCACTGAAGCTTTCTTT. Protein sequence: CASNREARTEAFF.

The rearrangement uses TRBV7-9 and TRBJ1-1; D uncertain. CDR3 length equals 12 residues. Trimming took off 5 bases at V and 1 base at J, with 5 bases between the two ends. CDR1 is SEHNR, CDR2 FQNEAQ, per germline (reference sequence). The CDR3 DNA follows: TGTGCCAGCAGCCTAGAGAACACTGAAGCTTTCTTT. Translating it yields CASSLENTEAFF.

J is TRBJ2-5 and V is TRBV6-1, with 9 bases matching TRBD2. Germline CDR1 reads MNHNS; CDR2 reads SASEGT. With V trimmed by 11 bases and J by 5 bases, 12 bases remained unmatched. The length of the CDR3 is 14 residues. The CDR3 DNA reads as TGTGCCTCGACGGGCGGGAGGGCCGGGGAGACCCAGTACTTC. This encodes CASTGGRAGETQYF.

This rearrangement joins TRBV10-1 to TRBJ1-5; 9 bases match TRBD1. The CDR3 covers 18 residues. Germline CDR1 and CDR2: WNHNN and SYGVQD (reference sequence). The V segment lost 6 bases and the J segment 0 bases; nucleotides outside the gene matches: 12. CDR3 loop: CASRGGQGFDHSNQPQHF. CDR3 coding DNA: TGCGCCAGCAGGGGGGGACAGGGATTCGATCATAGCAATCAGCCCCAGCATTTT.

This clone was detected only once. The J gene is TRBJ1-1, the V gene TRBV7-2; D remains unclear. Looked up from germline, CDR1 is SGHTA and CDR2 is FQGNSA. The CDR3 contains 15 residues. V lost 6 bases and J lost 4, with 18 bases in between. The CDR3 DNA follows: TGTGCCAGCAGTCCAGCCGTTGGGCGGGCCACTGAAGCTTTCTTT. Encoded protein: CASSPAVGRATEAFF.

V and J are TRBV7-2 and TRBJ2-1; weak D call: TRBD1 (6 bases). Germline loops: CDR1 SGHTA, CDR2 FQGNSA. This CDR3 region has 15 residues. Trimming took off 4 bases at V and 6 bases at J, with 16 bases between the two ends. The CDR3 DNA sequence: TGTGCCAGCAGCTCAATAGGGACACCCTCCAATGAGCAGTTCTTC. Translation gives CASSSIGTPSNEQFF.

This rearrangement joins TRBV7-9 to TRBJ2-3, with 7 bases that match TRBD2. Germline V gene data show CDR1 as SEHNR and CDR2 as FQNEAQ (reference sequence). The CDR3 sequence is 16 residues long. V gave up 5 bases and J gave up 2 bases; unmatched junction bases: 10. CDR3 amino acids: CASSPGEGPPTDTQYF. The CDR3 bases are TGTGCCAGCAGCCCTGGGGAGGGCCCCCCCACAGATACGCAGTATTTT. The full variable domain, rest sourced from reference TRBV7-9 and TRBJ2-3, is DTGVSQNPRHKITKRGQNVTFRCDPISEHNRLYWYRQTLGQGPEFLTYFQNEAQLEKSRLLSDRFSAERPKGSFSTLEIQRTEQGDSAMYLCASSPGEGPPTDTQYFGPGTRLTVL.

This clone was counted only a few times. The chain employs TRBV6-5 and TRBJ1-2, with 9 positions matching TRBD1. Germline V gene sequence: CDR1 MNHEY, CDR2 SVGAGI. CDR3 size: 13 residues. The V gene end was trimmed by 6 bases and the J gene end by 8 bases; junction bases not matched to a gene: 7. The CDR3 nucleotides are TGTGCCAGCAGAAGGACAGGGGAAAACGGCTACACCTTC. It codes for CASRRTGENGYTF.

CDR3 protein: CASRGEQGQPQHF. The CDR3 nucleotides read TGTGCCAGCAGGGGGGAACAGGGGCAGCCCCAGCATTTT. J is TRBJ1-5 and V is TRBV2; TRBD1 aligns across 7 bases. The CDR3 extends over 13 amino acids. The V gene's germline CDR1 is SNHLY and CDR2 FYNNEI. V lost 6 bases to trimming and J lost 7 bases; unmatched junction nucleotides: 6.

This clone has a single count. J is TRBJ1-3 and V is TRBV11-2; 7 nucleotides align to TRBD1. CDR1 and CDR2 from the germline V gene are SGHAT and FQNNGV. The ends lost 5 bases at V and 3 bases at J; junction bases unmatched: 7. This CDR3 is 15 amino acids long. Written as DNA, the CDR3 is TGTGCCAGCAGCCCTATGGACAGGAGTGGAAACACCATATATTTT. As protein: CASSPMDRSGNTIYF.

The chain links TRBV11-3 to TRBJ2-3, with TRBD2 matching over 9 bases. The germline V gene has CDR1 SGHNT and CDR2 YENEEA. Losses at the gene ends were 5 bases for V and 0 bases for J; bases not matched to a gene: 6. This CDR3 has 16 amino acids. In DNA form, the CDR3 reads TGTGCCAGCAGCCGTTCGACTAGCGGCAGCACAGATACGCAGTATTTT. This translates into CASSRSTSGSTDTQYF.

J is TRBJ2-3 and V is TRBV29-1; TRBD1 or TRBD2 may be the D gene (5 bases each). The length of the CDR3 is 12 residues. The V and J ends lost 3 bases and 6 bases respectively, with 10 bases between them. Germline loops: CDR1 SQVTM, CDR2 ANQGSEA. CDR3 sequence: CSVEGVSDTQYF. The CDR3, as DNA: TGCAGCGTTGAGGGGGTGAGCGATACGCAGTATTTT.

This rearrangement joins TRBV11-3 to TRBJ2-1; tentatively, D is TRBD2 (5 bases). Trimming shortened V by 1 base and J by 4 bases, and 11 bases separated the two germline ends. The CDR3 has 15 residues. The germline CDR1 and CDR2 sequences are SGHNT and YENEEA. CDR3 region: CASSLGTGAYNEQFF. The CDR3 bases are TGTGCCAGCAGCTTAGGGACTGGAGCATACAATGAGCAGTTCTTC.

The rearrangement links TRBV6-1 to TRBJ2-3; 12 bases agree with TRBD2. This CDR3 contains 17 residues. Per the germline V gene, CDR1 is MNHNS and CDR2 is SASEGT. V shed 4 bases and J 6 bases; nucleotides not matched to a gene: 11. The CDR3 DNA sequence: TGTGCCAGCAGTGGCCGAAGACTAGCGGGAGAGGGGGATACGCAGTATTTT. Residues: CASSGRRLAGEGDTQYF.